The present T cell receptor beta chain was sequenced within a study of cytomegalovirus exposure and HLA in healthy donors. This PCR relied on a set of 60 Vbeta primers and 13 Jbeta primers. Produced via immunoSEQ multiplex PCR; TCRdb's table is partial and in-frame only. The sample contains about 170,000 clones, 82% of which appear only once. The ends were cut back, 2 bases at V and 4 bases at J, with 8 bases in the middle. CDR3 length: 13 amino acids. The germline V gene has CDR1 MGHRA and CDR2 YSYEKL. The TCR was taken from a male donor in good health and CMV-seronegative. The specimen sequenced was PBMCs. The gene calls are TRBV4-1 and TRBJ1-2; D gene ambiguous. The DNA of the CDR3 is TGCGCCAGCAGCCAATATCCGGGCTATGGCTACACCTTC. Its protein product is CASSQYPGYGYTF.